The 12 T cell receptor beta chains below come from one sample, sequenced in a study of T cells in Graves' hyperthyroidism and ophthalmopathy. From RNA transcripts, TCR beta CDR3 regions were amplified. The study used the HTBI primer set for a first-round RT-PCR of the TCR CDR3. TCRdb called the multiplex PCR reads again in MiXCR, with one record for every CDR3 protein. The repertoire consists of fewer than 350,000 distinct CDR3 sequences, with 15% to 20% occurring once and the leading ten covering 45% to 50%. The sequenced material came from blood. These receptors all come from a woman aged 45-65 years with Graves' hyperthyroidism.

CDR3 nucleotide sequence: TGCAGTGCTAGAGATCGGGTCAGGGATGCCTACGAGCAGTACTTC. Amino acid sequence: CSARDRVRDAYEQYF. The chain is built from TRBV20-1 and TRBJ2-7, with D maybe TRBD1 (5 bases). CDR1 is DFQATT, CDR2 SNEGSKA, per germline (reference sequence). V was pared by 0 bases and J by 2 bases, with 14 bases between. The CDR3 consists of 15 residues.

This clonotype was observed at least ten times. The chain has TRBV6-1 and TRBJ1-2; D uncertain. V lost 1 base to trimming and J lost 8 bases, with 11 bases between them. The CDR3 extends over 13 amino acids. CDR1 and CDR2 (germline): MNHNS, SASEGT. This chain's CDR3 is CASSEVGGSGYTF. DNA for the CDR3: TGTGCCAGCAGTGAAGTAGGAGGGTCGGGCTACACCTTC.

This clonotype was counted between two and nine times. One end of the junction is discordant with germline, which a read error may explain. V usage is TRBV6-1 and J usage is TRBJ2-7; 8 nucleotides match TRBD1. Germline V lookup: CDR1 MNHNS, CDR2 SASEGT. The CDR3 extends over 15 amino acids. The CDR3 protein is CASSEAQGARYEQCF. For the CDR3, the DNA is TGTGCCAGCAGTGAAGCGCAGGGGGCGAGGTACGAGCAGTGCTTC.

This clonotype turned up a few times. This chain uses TRBV4-1 with TRBJ2-1; TRBD2 matches at 11 bases. V lost 4 bases and J lost 8; bases outside the gene matches: 19. This CDR3 is 19 amino acids long. Germline values: CDR1 MGHRA, CDR2 YSYEKL. The CDR3 region has the DNA TGCGCCAGCAGCCTGGGGAGTAGCGGGGGGGCGGTTATTTGGGATGAGCAGTTCTTC. Its protein is CASSLGSSGGAVIWDEQFF.

Ten or more counts support this clonotype. The chain uses TRBV10-3 and TRBJ2-2, with no clear D. The germline V and J ends were trimmed by 4 bases and 4 bases, with 4 bases remaining between them. The CDR3 runs to 12 residues. The V gene's germline CDR1 is ENHRY and CDR2 SYGVKD. CDR3 bases: TGTGCCATCAGTGTCAGCACCGGGGAGCTGTTTTTT. It encodes CAISVSTGELFF.

This clonotype was picked up a small number of times. The V gene is TRBV2, the J gene TRBJ2-7; D unclear. The V gene's germline CDR1 is SNHLY and CDR2 FYNNEI. The CDR3 runs 14 residues. Trimming stripped 0 bases from V and 4 bases from J, with 10 bases between. The CDR3 here is CASSEAGYGYEQYV. For the CDR3, the DNA is TGTGCCAGCAGTGAAGCGGGGTACGGGTACGAGCAGTACGTC.

This clonotype appeared many times. CDR3 coding DNA: TGTGCCAGCAGTTTAGTTCAGGGCCTCCATTCACCCCTCCACTTT. Residues: CASSLVQGLHSPLHF. The V call is TRBV12-3 or TRBV12-4, the J call TRBJ1-6; D perhaps matches TRBD1 (5 bases). The germline V and J ends were trimmed by 1 base and 8 bases, with 12 bases remaining between them. CDR3 length equals 15 residues.

The table lists this clonotype with many counts. The chain uses TRBV11-2 and TRBJ1-1; no firm D call. The CDR3 loop spans 13 amino acids. Germline-derived CDR1 and CDR2 are SGHAT and FQNNGV. Trimming took 4 bases from V and 4 from J, leaving 10 bases between them. The CDR3 DNA follows: TGTGCCAGCAGCTCCCCGGGCCGCACTGAAGCTTTCTTT. It is translated as CASSSPGRTEAFF. The full variable domain, completed using reference TRBV11-2 and TRBJ1-1, is EAGVAQSPRYKIIEKRQSVAFWCNPISGHATLYWYQQILGQGPKLLIQFQNNGVVDDSQLPKDRFSAERLKGVDSTLKIQPAKLEDSAVYLCASSSPGRTEAFFGQGTRLTVV.

Turning to this clonotype: This may arise from a read error, as a much more abundant clone is one base away. V usage is TRBV3-1 and J usage is TRBJ2-1; D gene unclear. V lost 0 bases to trimming and J lost 7 bases, with 10 bases between them. CDR1 and CDR2 from the germline V gene are LGHDT and YNNKEL (reference sequence). The CDR3 has 14 residues. This CDR3 is CASSQDSRVNEQFF. CDR3 nucleotides: TGTGCCAGCAGCCAAGACTCAAGAGTAAATGAGCAGTTCTTC.

This clonotype was observed a handful of times. The chain combines TRBV30 with TRBJ1-1; tentatively, D is TRBD1 (5 bases). Germline V gene lookup returns CDR1 GTSNPN and CDR2 SVGIG (reference sequence). The CDR3 totals 12 residues. V lost 4 bases, J lost 6 bases, and 12 bases lay in between. Here the CDR3 DNA reads TGTGCCTGGACCCAGGGAACGGCTGAAGCTTTCTTT. Its protein is CAWTQGTAEAFF.

A single count supports this clonotype. The gene calls are TRBV24-1 and TRBJ2-7; D is ambiguous. V was clipped by 9 bases and J by 1 base, with 12 bases between them. The germline gives CDR1 KGHDR, CDR2 SFDVKD. The CDR3 sequence is 13 residues long. The CDR3 here is CATSTGSSYEQYF. The CDR3 DNA reads TGTGCCACCTCCACGGGTAGTTCCTACGAGCAGTACTTC.

The table lists this clonotype with a few counts. The chain recombines TRBV5-1 with TRBJ2-5; D is ambiguous. The CDR3 covers 14 residues. Germline loops: CDR1 SGHRS, CDR2 YFSETQ. V dropped 4 bases and J dropped 1 base, with 11 bases sitting between them. The DNA for the CDR3 is TGCGCCAGCAGCATTGGGCATACCCAAGAGACCCAGTACTTC. Translation gives CASSIGHTQETQYF.